This entry features one TCR beta chain sequence. What it binds is unknown. Germline values: CDR1 SGHDN, CDR2 FVKESK. CDR3 length: 15 residues. This record belongs to a study of T cells expressing NK-cell markers. About the research overall: The TCR beta repertoires were obtained from sorted CD3+CD56+NKG2C+, CD3+CD56+NKG2C- and CD3+CD56-NKG2C+ T cells.

Reanalyzing the 5' RACE reads, TCRdb keeps one entry per CDR3 protein, without DNA. The clone table shows about 150,000 distinct CDR3 sequences, with the ten largest holding around a third. Study-wide points: Of the CD8+ T cells in roughly 6 donors, about 1.0-7.0% belonged to dominant NKG2C+ clonotypes. Expanded clones of NKG2C+ T cells had an unclear HCMV specificity.

Specimen: blood T cells: a sorted CD56 or NKG2C T cell subset, CD4+ or CD8+ T cells, or bulk PBMC T cells (not recorded which). The chain carries TRBV14 and TRBJ2-5; the TCRdb D gene call, TRBD1, has no DNA to confirm it. The receptor comes from a woman aged 45-59 years in good health. This CDR3 reads CASSLMGASGETQYF.